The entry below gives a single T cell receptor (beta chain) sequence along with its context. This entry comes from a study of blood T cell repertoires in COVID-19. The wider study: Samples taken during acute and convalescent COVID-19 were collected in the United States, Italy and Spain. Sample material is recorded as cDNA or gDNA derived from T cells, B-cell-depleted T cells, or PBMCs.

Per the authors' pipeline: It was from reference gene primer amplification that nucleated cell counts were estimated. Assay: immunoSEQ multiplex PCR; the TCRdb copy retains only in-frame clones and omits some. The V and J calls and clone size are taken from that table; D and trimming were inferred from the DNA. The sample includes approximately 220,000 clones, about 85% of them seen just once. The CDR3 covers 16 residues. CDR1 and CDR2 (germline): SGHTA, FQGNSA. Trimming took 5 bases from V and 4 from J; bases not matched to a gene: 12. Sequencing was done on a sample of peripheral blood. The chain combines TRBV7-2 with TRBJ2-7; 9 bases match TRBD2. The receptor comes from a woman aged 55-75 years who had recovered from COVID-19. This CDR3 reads CASSRLPRRGGYEQYF. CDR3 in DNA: TGTGCCAGCAGCCGTCTGCCCCGGCGGGGGGGGTACGAGCAGTACTTC.